This T cell receptor beta chain came from a study of blood T cell repertoires in COVID-19. On the study more broadly: T cells, B-cell-depleted T cells, or PBMCs provided the cDNA or gDNA that served as material.

The CDR3 spans 19 residues. Germline trimming cut 1 base from V and 0 bases from J; bases unmatched to any gene: 14. Germline lookup yields CDR1 SNHLY and CDR2 FYNNEI. Profiling relied on immunoSEQ multiplex PCR, and the TCRdb table lists in-frame clones only, not all of them. Among about 220,000 clones listed, 75% to 90% were seen once. The sequenced sample consisted of peripheral blood. V usage is TRBV2 and J usage is TRBJ1-1; 7 bases agree with TRBD1. The sequence derives from a woman aged 25 to 39 who had recovered from COVID-19. Here the CDR3 DNA reads TGTGCCAGCAGTGAAGGAGTAGGGGCGGCAGGGGGTATGAACACTGAAGCTTTCTTT. Its translation: CASSEGVGAAGGMNTEAFF.